These T cell receptor beta chains were read from a single sample in a study of T cell responses to AZD1222 COVID-19 vaccine. The data were produced by immunoSEQ multiplex PCR, yet TCRdb's version contains in-frame clones alone and is incomplete. The sample shows roughly 110,000 clones, around 89% of them seen only once. The starting material was peripheral blood, obtained 28 days after the second AZD1222 dose. These receptors came from an adult who received the AZD1222 COVID-19 vaccine. Each CDR3 is given with its conserved first and last residue. The order of the fields is clone size, V gene, CDR3 length, J gene, D gene, CDR3 protein, CDR3 DNA. A D gene is named only where the DNA matches it firmly. Clone size is stated in some rows and not others, as once, few, many or a class when expanded.

>once|TRBV6-2/TRBV6-3|12|TRBJ1-1|.
CASRWGDTEAFF
TGTGCCAGCCGTTGGGGGGACACTGAAGCTTTCTTT
>.|TRBV2|16|TRBJ1-6|.
CASNRGVTFYNSPLHF
TGTGCCAGCAACAGAGGGGTGACTTTCTATAATTCACCCCTCCACTTT
>.|TRBV11-2|15|TRBJ1-6|.
CASRPGAAYNSPLHF
TGTGCCAGCAGACCCGGGGCCGCCTATAATTCACCCCTCCACTTT
>.|TRBV5-1|14|TRBJ2-1|TRBD2
CASIRGEGYNEQFF
TGCGCCAGCATTCGGGGGGAGGGTTACAATGAGCAGTTCTTC
>.|TRBV6-5|15|TRBJ1-3|.
CASSRRLGSGNTIYF
TGTGCCAGCAGCCGCAGGTTGGGTAGTGGAAACACCATATATTTT
>.|TRBV2|13|TRBJ1-1|.
CASSLSLNTEAFF
TGTGCCAGCAGCCTCAGCTTGAACACTGAAGCTTTCTTT
>.|TRBV12-5|15|TRBJ1-1|TRBD1
CASGLNRGGITEAFF
TGTGCTAGTGGACTGAACAGGGGGGGGATTACTGAAGCTTTCTTT
>once|TRBV15|20|TRBJ2-1|.
CATSRVGFGGGTGSYNEQFF
TGTGCCACCAGCAGAGTCGGTTTTGGAGGGGGCACAGGATCCTACAATGAGCAGTTCTTC
>.|TRBV25-1|15|TRBJ2-2|.
CASGLTFGGAGELFF
TGTGCCAGCGGCTTGACGTTTGGGGGCGCGGGGGAGCTGTTTTTT
>.|TRBV9|14|TRBJ1-1|TRBD1
CASSLGQGNTEAFF
TGTGCCAGCAGTCTAGGACAGGGGAACACTGAAGCTTTCTTT
>.|TRBV7-2|16|TRBJ1-4|.
CASSWGTQATNEKLFF
TGTGCCAGCAGCTGGGGGACGCAGGCAACTAATGAAAAACTGTTTTTT
>.|TRBV28|15|TRBJ1-5|TRBD1
CASSLGDRAGQPQHF
TGTGCCAGCAGTTTAGGGGACAGGGCAGGTCAGCCCCAGCATTTT
>.|TRBV19|12|TRBJ1-1|TRBD1
CASLGTGPNAFF
TGTGCCAGTTTGGGGACAGGGCCAAACGCTTTCTTT
>.|TRBV5-4|16|TRBJ2-4|TRBD1
CASSFGGQGGKNIQYF
TGTGCCAGCAGCTTTGGGGGACAGGGGGGCAAAAACATTCAGTACTTC
>.|TRBV7-2|15|TRBJ2-5|.
CASSLGGGAQETQYF
TGTGCCAGCAGCTTAGGGGGGGGCGCCCAAGAGACCCAGTACTTC